In this sample, the clone carrying this T cell receptor (beta chain) turned up a few times. Its antigen is not known. This sample is part of a study of beta chain features in type 1 diabetes. Study information: No patient-donor differences in age, gender, total cells or subset yield.

General observations from the study: PCR might show a preference for shorter templates, equally across patients and controls. Shortening that was moderate but significant affected the TCRB CDR3s of Type 1 diabetes patients in all four CD4+ subsets.

In total, each donor contributed a single heparinised blood draw that averaged around 0.12 L. Populations obtained by sorting all exceeded 98% purity. Reverse transcription of all isolated RNA meant that expressed TCRB transcripts were sequenced. The table came from immunoSEQ multiplex PCR; TCRdb's copy has only in-frame clones and leaves some out. The top ten clones hold more than 0.45% of a sample with 93,000 or so clones, approximately 30% of them seen once. The germline V gene has CDR1 KGHSH and CDR2 LQKENI. V shed 6 bases and J 12 bases; nucleotides not matched to a gene: 16. The CDR3 spans 14 residues.

Sequencing was done on a sample of central memory CD4+ T cells from blood. The chain joins TRBV18 to TRBJ2-5; the match to TRBD1 covers 7 bases. The receptor was isolated from a woman between 18 and 30 years old with type 1 diabetes. CDR3 protein: CASSPPGTASFKYF. As DNA, the CDR3 is TGTGCCAGCTCCCCGCCGGGGACAGCAAGTTTTAAGTACTTC. The full variable domain, in which reference TRBV18 and TRBJ2-5 provide the parts outside the CDR3, is NAGVMQNPRHLVRRRGQEARLRCSPMKGHSHVYWYRQLPEEGLKFMVYLQKENIIDESGMPKERFSAEFPKEGPSILRIQQVVRGDSAAYFCASSPPGTASFKYFGPGTRLLVL.